These 3 T cell receptor beta chains originate from one sample sequenced in a study of blood T cell repertoires in COVID-19. Repertoires were generated with immunoSEQ multiplex PCR, while TCRdb's copy carries only in-frame clones and drops some. The repertoire holds tens of thousands of clones, about 85% seen once, with around 4.7% in the top ten. Sequences were obtained from peripheral blood. The receptor source for this set is a man aged 55 to 69 with acute or convalescent COVID-19.

This clone counts as medium-sized. The CDR3 reads CASSPPNSQRNTEAFF. The CDR3, as DNA: TGTGCCAGCTCACCACCGAATTCCCAGCGGAACACTGAAGCTTTCTTT. This sequence joins TRBV18 and TRBJ1-1; D is ambiguous. The CDR3 sequence is 16 residues long. V gave up 0 bases and J gave up 1 base, with 12 bases separating them. Germline CDR1 reads KGHSH; CDR2 reads LQKENI.

The chain employs TRBV7-8 and TRBJ1-1; the D gene is possibly TRBD1 (5 bases). The CDR3 length is 15 residues. Trimming took off 5 bases at V and 1 base at J, with 14 bases between the two ends. Germline V gene sequence: CDR1 SGHVS, CDR2 FQNEAQ. CDR3: CASSPHRTQNTEAFF. In DNA form, the CDR3 reads TGTGCCAGCAGCCCACACAGGACCCAGAACACTGAAGCTTTCTTT.

V usage is TRBV6-2 or TRBV6-3 and J usage is TRBJ2-7; 14 bases line up with TRBD2. The CDR3 runs 17 residues. Germline V gene data show CDR1 as MNHEY and CDR2 as SVGEGT. V was clipped by 6 bases and J by 1 base; unmatched bases: 8. The CDR3 spells CASSYGLAGGVSYEQYF. The CDR3 nucleotides are TGTGCCAGCAGCTATGGACTAGCGGGGGGCGTTTCCTACGAGCAGTACTTC.